Below are 8 T cell receptor beta chains sequenced from a single sample in a study of control samples from healthy donors and cancer patients. Libraries were prepared by immunoSEQ multiplex PCR; TCRdb keeps only in-frame clonotypes and omits some of them. The sample gives about 18,000 clones, less than 90% of which show up once; roughly 29% is in the top ten. Source material: PBMCs. These receptors were obtained from a woman aged 70 to 79 with lung cancer.

V usage is TRBV12-5 and J usage is TRBJ1-1; no reliable D call. The V gene lost 1 base and the J gene lost 2 bases, with 8 bases spanning the gap. This CDR3 spans 14 amino acids. The V gene's germline CDR1 is LGHNT and CDR2 FRNRAP. The CDR3 nucleotides read TGTGCTAGTGGTTTGGCTCAGGTTAACACTGAAGCTTTCTTT. This gives the protein CASGLAQVNTEAFF.

The chain links TRBV11-2 to TRBJ2-7; TRBD2 might be the D (5 bases). Per the germline V gene, CDR1 is SGHAT and CDR2 is FQNNGV. CDR3 length equals 14 residues. Trimming shortened V by 1 base and J by 3 bases, and 10 bases separated the two germline ends. The CDR3, as DNA: TGTGCCAGCAGCTTAGGTACAGCGGACTACGAGCAGTACTTC. Protein: CASSLGTADYEQYF.

V gene TRBV28 combines with J gene TRBJ2-3, with 8 bases identical to TRBD2. This CDR3 region has 15 residues. J lost 8 bases, V lost 4 bases, and 11 bases had no gene match. Germline lookup yields CDR1 MDHEN and CDR2 SYDVKM. The CDR3 coding sequence is TGTGCCAGCAGTTCCCAGGCTAGCGGGCTAGGTACGCAGTATTTT. Its protein product is CASSSQASGLGTQYF.

J is TRBJ1-5 and V is TRBV28; 7 bases map to TRBD1. Per germline, CDR1 MDHEN and CDR2 SYDVKM. Trimming at V came to 11 bases and at J to 6 bases, leaving 10 bases not matched to a gene. The CDR3 runs 13 residues. For the CDR3, the DNA is TGTGCCGTCAGGGGAGGGGGCATTCAGCCCCAGCATTTT. It codes for CAVRGGGIQPQHF. The full variable domain, with the rest looked up from reference TRBV28 and TRBJ1-5, is DVKVTQSSRYLVKRTGEKVFLECVQDMDHENMFWYRQDPGLGLRLIYFSYDVKMKEKGDIPEGYSVSREKKERFSLILESASTNQTSMYLCAVRGGGIQPQHFGDGTRLSIL.

This clone turned up a few times. The rearrangement links TRBV30 to TRBJ2-7; 7 bases fit TRBD1. The V segment lost 7 bases and the J segment 3 bases; nucleotides outside the gene matches: 9. Germline lookup yields CDR1 GTSNPN and CDR2 SVGIG (reference sequence). The CDR3 is made up of 13 amino acids. The CDR3 loop reads CAFHRGRGYEQYF. CDR3 nucleotides: TGTGCCTTCCACAGGGGAAGGGGCTACGAGCAGTACTTC. Together with reference TRBV30 and TRBJ2-7, the CDR3 gives the full variable domain: SQTIHQWPATLVQPVGSPLSLECTVEGTSNPNLYWYRQAAGRGLQLLFYSVGIGQISSEVPQNLSASRPQDRQFILSSKKLLLSDSGFYLCAFHRGRGYEQYFGPGTRLTVT.

This sequence joins TRBV6-5 and TRBJ1-1; D may be TRBD1 (6 bases). With 5 bases removed from V and 11 bases from J, the gap between germline ends came to 15 bases. The germline gives CDR1 MNHEY, CDR2 SVGAGI. CDR3 length equals 12 residues. The CDR3 DNA sequence: TGTGCCAGCAGTATGACAGGTGAAGAGGCTTTCTTT. It codes for CASSMTGEEAFF.

Here the CDR3 reads CASSRLTSGSGNEQFF. Here the CDR3 DNA reads TGTGCCAGCAGCCGTCTCACTAGCGGGAGCGGCAATGAGCAGTTCTTC. The chain joins TRBV11-1 to TRBJ2-1; TRBD2 agrees at 11 bases. Germline CDR1 is SGHAT and CDR2 is FQDESV (reference sequence). The CDR3 totals 16 residues. With V trimmed by 5 bases and J by 6 bases, 9 bases remained unmatched.

This clone was seen just once. An end of the junction does not agree with germline; a read error may underlie this. The J gene is TRBJ2-2, the V gene TRBV7-7, with no clear D. The CDR3 extends over 15 amino acids. CDR1 is SSHAT and CDR2 is FNYEAQ in the germline V gene (reference sequence). In DNA form, the CDR3 reads TGTGCTAGCAGCTTAAACAGCGCGAACACCGGGGAGCTGTTTTTT. Encoded protein: CASSLNSANTGELFF.